This is a list of T cell receptor beta chains from one sample in a study of T-cell reconstitution after alpha-beta-depleted transplantation in children. TCRdb ran MiXCR on the PCR reads and lists one entry per CDR3 protein. The sample shows over 450,000 distinct CDR3 sequences, roughly a tenth of them seen only once. The sequencing used PBMCs, collected before TCRalphabeta/CD19-depleted stem cell transplant. The receptors stem from a child aged 2-15 years with inherited bone marrow failure, due to receive a stem cell transplant. Both conserved end residues are part of each CDR3. A D gene is named only where the DNA matches it firmly. The size entry is marked missing in some rows and otherwise reads once, few, many or a size class.

D gene	clone size	V gene	J gene	CDR3 DNA	CDR3 protein
.	many	TRBV14	TRBJ2-3	TGTGCCAGCAGCCAACTAGCTATAGATACGCAGTATTTT	CASSQLAIDTQYF
TRBD2	few	TRBV11-3	TRBJ2-1	TGTGCCAGCAGCTTATCAGGACTAGCGGCATACAATGAGCAGTTCTTC	CASSLSGLAAYNEQFF
.	many	TRBV4-2	TRBJ1-2	TGTGCCAGCAGCCAAACAGGGACGGAAGGCTACACCTTC	CASSQTGTEGYTF
TRBD1	many	TRBV11-2	TRBJ1-6	TGTGCCAGCAGCCCGACAGGGGGTTATTCACCCCTCCACTTT	CASSPTGGYSPLHF
TRBD1	many	TRBV29-1	TRBJ2-5	TGCAGCGTCATTACAGGGGGCGCAGAGACCCAGTACTTC	CSVITGGAETQYF
TRBD2	many	TRBV4-3	TRBJ2-7	TGCGCCAGCAGCCAAGATCGGACTAGCGGGTTCTACGAGCAGTACTTC	CASSQDRTSGFYEQYF
.	many	TRBV29-1	TRBJ2-5	TGCAGCGTTGATCTCGGCAGCCAAGAGACCCAGTACTTC	CSVDLGSQETQYF
.	many	TRBV20-1	TRBJ2-7	TGCAGTGCTAGAGATCCAGTCAGGGGTTCCATAAACGAGCAGTACTTC	CSARDPVRGSINEQYF
.	.	TRBV7-2	TRBJ1-4	TGTGCCAGCAGCTTGGGCTACCATAACGGAGAAAAACTGTTTTTT	CASSLGYHNGEKLFF
.	many	TRBV12-3/TRBV12-4	TRBJ2-4	TGTGCCAGCAGCCGAACGGGGCGCTGGAACATTCAGTACTTC	CASSRTGRWNIQYF
.	.	TRBV27	TRBJ2-7	TGTGCCAGCAGTTTATCGGCAAAAAACTACGAGCAGTACTTC	CASSLSAKNYEQYF
TRBD1	.	TRBV9	TRBJ2-1	TGTGCCAGCAGCACGAGGACAGGGGGAGCCGGTAAGCAGTTCTTC	CASSTRTGGAGKQFF
.	.	TRBV7-9	TRBJ1-2	TGTGCCAGCAGCTTAAGCGGGGGCCTGACTAACTATGGCTACACCTTC	CASSLSGGLTNYGYTF
TRBD1	.	TRBV7-2	TRBJ2-3	TGTGCCAGCAGAAGGGACAGGGGGACAGATACGCAGTATTTT	CASRRDRGTDTQYF
.	many	TRBV29-1	TRBJ2-7	TGCAGCGTTGAAGATAGTACCATCTACGAGCAGTACTTC	CSVEDSTIYEQYF
.	many	TRBV28	TRBJ2-1	TGTGCCAGCAGTTTAGCGGGGAAGTACAATGAGCAGTTCTTC	CASSLAGKYNEQFF
TRBD2	many	TRBV15	TRBJ2-1	TGTGCCACCAGCGCATTAGCGGGTCCCTACAATGAGCAGTTCTTC	CATSALAGPYNEQFF
TRBD2	few	TRBV20-1	TRBJ2-3	TGCAGTGCTAGAGATAGGGCTAGCGGGAGGGCCCAATTTGCAGATACGCAGTATTTT	CSARDRASGRAQFADTQYF
TRBD1	.	TRBV15	TRBJ2-2	TGTGCCACCAGCAGAGCTCCAGGGGGCGCGGTGGGGGAGCTGTTTTTT	CATSRAPGGAVGELFF
TRBD1	many	TRBV29-1	TRBJ2-5	TGCAGCGTTGAAGAGACAGGGGGGGAAGAGACCCAGTACTTC	CSVEETGGEETQYF
.	many	TRBV19	TRBJ2-7	TGTGCCAGTAGGCCTCGGAGGGGACTCTCCTACGAGCAGTACTTC	CASRPRRGLSYEQYF
.	many	TRBV4-2	TRBJ2-1	TGTGCCAGCAGCCATGCGGGCCTCTATGAGCAGTTCTTC	CASSHAGLYEQFF
.	many	TRBV27	TRBJ1-2	TGTGCCAGCAGTCGAAGGGGAGGGATCAACTATGGCTACACCTTC	CASSRRGGINYGYTF
TRBD2	many	TRBV20-1	TRBJ2-7	TGCAGTGCTAAAAAAAGAGCGGGAGGCCCCTCCTACGAGCAGTACTTC	CSAKKRAGGPSYEQYF
TRBD2	many	TRBV5-1	TRBJ2-6	TGCGCCAGCAGCTTGGCTCTAGCGGGAGTCTCTGGGGCCAACGTCCTGACTTTC	CASSLALAGVSGANVLTF
.	many	TRBV30	TRBJ2-2	TGTGCCTGCCAGGGGATTCACACCGGGGAGCTGTTTTTT	CACQGIHTGELFF
.	many	TRBV6-1	TRBJ2-3	TGTGCCAGCAGCAGGTCTGGAGTGGGGACGCAGTATTTT	CASSRSGVGTQYF
TRBD2	many	TRBV6-6	TRBJ2-5	TGTGCCAGCAGGCGGGAGATGGAGACCCAGTACTTC	CASRREMETQYF
.	many	TRBV6-5	TRBJ2-2	TGTGCCAGCGGAGTTCAAGGGAACACCGGGGAGCTGTTTTTT	CASGVQGNTGELFF
.	many	TRBV7-8	TRBJ2-4	TGTGCCAGCAGCCCACTGGTAGACCTAGCCAAAAACATTCAGTACTTC	CASSPLVDLAKNIQYF
.	few	TRBV30	TRBJ2-7	TGTGCCTGGAGTGTTGGTTCTGGCAGGAACGAGCAGTACTTC	CAWSVGSGRNEQYF
TRBD1	many	TRBV12-3/TRBV12-4	TRBJ1-2	TGTGCCAGCAGTCGAGGACAGGGTCAAGGCTACACCTTC	CASSRGQGQGYTF
TRBD2	.	TRBV7-2	TRBJ2-3	TGTGCCAGCAGCTCCAACAGCGGGAGTGGTCTCACAGATACGCAGTATTTT	CASSSNSGSGLTDTQYF
.	many	TRBV4-3	TRBJ2-2	TGCGCCAGCAGCCAAGATACTTTTATTTTGGGGGAGCTGTTTTTT	CASSQDTFILGELFF
.	many	TRBV28	TRBJ1-2	TGTGCCAGCAGTAAACCCCAGGGGCGATACTATGGCTACACCTTC	CASSKPQGRYYGYTF
.	many	TRBV5-1	TRBJ2-3	TGCGCCAGCAGCTTGGTACCGGGGCAGGCGGATACGCAGTATTTT	CASSLVPGQADTQYF
TRBD2	.	TRBV7-9	TRBJ2-1	TGTGCCAGCAGCTATGCGGGAGCCCCCAGGAATGAGCAGTTCTTC	CASSYAGAPRNEQFF
.	.	TRBV19	TRBJ2-2	TGTGCCAGTAAGGGGGGACTCCAATTTACCACACGCGGGGAGCTGTTTTTT	CASKGGLQFTTRGELFF
.	.	TRBV6-5	TRBJ2-7	TGTGCCAGCAGTTATGGGTCGGGGCAGACCTACGAGCAGTACTTC	CASSYGSGQTYEQYF
TRBD2	many	TRBV4-2	TRBJ2-3	TGTGCCAGCAGCACGGGAGGGCCGGGGACGCAGTATTTT	CASSTGGPGTQYF
TRBD1	many	TRBV2	TRBJ1-5	TGTGCCAGCAGTCGACAGGGTGGCAATCAGCCCCAGCATTTT	CASSRQGGNQPQHF
TRBD1	few	TRBV18	TRBJ1-1	TGTGCCAGCTCACTCGACAGGGAACGAGCTTTCTTT	CASSLDRERAFF
.	many	TRBV12-3/TRBV12-4	TRBJ2-1	TGTGCCAGCAGGATACAGTTCTTC	CASRIQFF
.	many	TRBV5-1	TRBJ2-3	TGCGCCAGCAGCTTGCATGGCGCGCGCACAGATACGCAGTATTTT	CASSLHGARTDTQYF
.	few	TRBV5-6	TRBJ2-1	TGTGCCAGCAGCTTGGAACGACGGGAGTGGGGCAATGAGCAGTTCTTC	CASSLERREWGNEQFF
.	many	TRBV20-1	TRBJ2-1	TGCAGTGCTAGGGCCTTCAGTAGGGCTTACAATGAGCAGTTCTTC	CSARAFSRAYNEQFF
TRBD1	many	TRBV5-1	TRBJ2-3	TGCGCCAGCAGCCCAGGGACAGGGGGTCTCGCTGATACGCAGTATTTT	CASSPGTGGLADTQYF
.	many	TRBV5-5	TRBJ1-2	TGTGCCAGCAGCTTTTCTGAGTTTCTGTATGGCTACACCTTC	CASSFSEFLYGYTF
.	many	TRBV29-1	TRBJ2-1	TGCAGCGTTGTCCCACGTGGCAATGAGCAGTTCTTC	CSVVPRGNEQFF
.	many	TRBV3-1	TRBJ1-1	TGTGCCAGCAGCCAAGCGGGGTATACTGAAGCTTTCTTT	CASSQAGYTEAFF
TRBD1	few	TRBV29-1	TRBJ1-5	TGCAGCGTTTCAGACAGGGGCAATCAGCCCCAGCATTTT	CSVSDRGNQPQHF
TRBD2	many	TRBV12-3/TRBV12-4	TRBJ2-7	TGTGCCAGCAGTTTAGGTGGACTAGCGGACGAGCAGTACTTC	CASSLGGLADEQYF
TRBD2	many	TRBV20-1	TRBJ2-3	TGCAGTGCTAGAATAGCGGGAAGGGACCCAGATACGCAGTATTTT	CSARIAGRDPDTQYF
TRBD1	many	TRBV5-1	TRBJ1-1	TGCGCCAGCAGCGGAGGACAGGGGGACACTGAAGCTTTCTTT	CASSGGQGDTEAFF